This TCR beta chain was captured by sequencing in a study of STAT5B mutations in CD4+ large granular lymphocyte leukemia. Notes on the study in general: Roughly a quarter of private leukemic clonotypes occurred rarely in other patients' non-leukemic repertoires.

A single count supports this clone. The antigen remains unidentified. Control samples were healthy donors' buffy coats. Repertoires were generated with immunoSEQ multiplex PCR, while TCRdb's copy carries only in-frame clones and drops some. The sample lists approximately 21,000 clones; under 80% were seen once. Trimming at V came to 0 bases and at J to 5 bases, leaving 11 bases not matched to a gene. The CDR3 has 17 amino acids. CDR1 is ENHRY, CDR2 SYGVKD, per germline. This chain joins TRBV10-3 and TRBJ1-2; 8 bases match TRBD1. Input material: CD4+ T cells from blood buffy coats. The receptor was isolated from a human donor in good health. The chain's CDR3 is CAISESNRAGGLYGYTF. The DNA for the CDR3 is TGTGCCATCAGTGAGTCAAATCGGGCAGGGGGCCTGTATGGCTACACCTTC.